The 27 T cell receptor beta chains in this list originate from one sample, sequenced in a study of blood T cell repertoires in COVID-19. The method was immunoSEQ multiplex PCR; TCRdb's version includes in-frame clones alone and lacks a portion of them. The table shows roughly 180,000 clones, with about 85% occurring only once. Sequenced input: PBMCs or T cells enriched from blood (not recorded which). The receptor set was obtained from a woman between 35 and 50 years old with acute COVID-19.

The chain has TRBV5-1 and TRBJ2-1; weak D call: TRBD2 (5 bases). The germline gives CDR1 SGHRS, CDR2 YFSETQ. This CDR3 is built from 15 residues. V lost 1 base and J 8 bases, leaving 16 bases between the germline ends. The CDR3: CASSLTFASRYEQFF. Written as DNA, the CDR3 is TGCGCCAGCAGCTTGACCTTCGCTAGCAGGTATGAGCAGTTCTTC.

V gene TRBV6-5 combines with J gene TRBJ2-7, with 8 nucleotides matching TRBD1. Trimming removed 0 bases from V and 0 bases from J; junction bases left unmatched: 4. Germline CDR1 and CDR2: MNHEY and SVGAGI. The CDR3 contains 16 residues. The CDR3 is CASSYSTGDGSYEQYF. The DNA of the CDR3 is TGTGCCAGCAGTTACTCGACAGGGGATGGCTCCTACGAGCAGTACTTC.

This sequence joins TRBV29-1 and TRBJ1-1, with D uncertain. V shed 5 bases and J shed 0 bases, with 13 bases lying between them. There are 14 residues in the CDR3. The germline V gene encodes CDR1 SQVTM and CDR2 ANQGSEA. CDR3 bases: TGCAGCGTTAAAGTAGACTTCCTGAACACTGAAGCTTTCTTT. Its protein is CSVKVDFLNTEAFF.

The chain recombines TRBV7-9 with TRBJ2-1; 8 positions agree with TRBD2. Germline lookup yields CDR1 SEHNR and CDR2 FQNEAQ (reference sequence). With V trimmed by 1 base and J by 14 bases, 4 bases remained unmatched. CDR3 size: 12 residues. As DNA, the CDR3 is TGTGCCAGCAGCTTAGAGGGGACTAGAAAGTTCTTC. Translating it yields CASSLEGTRKFF.

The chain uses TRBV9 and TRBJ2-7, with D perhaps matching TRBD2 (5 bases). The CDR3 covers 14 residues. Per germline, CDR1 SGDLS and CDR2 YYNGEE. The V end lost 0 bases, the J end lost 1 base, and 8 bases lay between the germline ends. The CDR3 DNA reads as TGTGCCAGCAGCGTAGGATGGACTTCCTACGAGCAGTACTTC. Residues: CASSVGWTSYEQYF.

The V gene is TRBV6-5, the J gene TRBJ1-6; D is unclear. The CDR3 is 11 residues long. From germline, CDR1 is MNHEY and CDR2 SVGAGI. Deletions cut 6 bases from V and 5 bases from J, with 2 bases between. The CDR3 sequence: CASSNNSPLHF. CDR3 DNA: TGTGCCAGCAGCAATAATTCACCCCTCCACTTT.

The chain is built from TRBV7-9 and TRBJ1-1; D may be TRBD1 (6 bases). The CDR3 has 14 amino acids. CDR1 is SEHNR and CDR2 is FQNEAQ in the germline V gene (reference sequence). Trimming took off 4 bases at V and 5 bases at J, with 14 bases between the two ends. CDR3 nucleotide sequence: TGTGCCAGCAGCTCTGGGCGGACAGTTACTGAAGCTTTCTTT. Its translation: CASSSGRTVTEAFF.

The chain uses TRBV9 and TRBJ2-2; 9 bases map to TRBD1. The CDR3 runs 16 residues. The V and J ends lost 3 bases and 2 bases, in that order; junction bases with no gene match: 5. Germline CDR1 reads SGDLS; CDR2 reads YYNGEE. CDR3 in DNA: TGTGCCAGCAGCGCCGGGACAGGGCCCAACACCGGGGAGCTGTTTTTT. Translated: CASSAGTGPNTGELFF.

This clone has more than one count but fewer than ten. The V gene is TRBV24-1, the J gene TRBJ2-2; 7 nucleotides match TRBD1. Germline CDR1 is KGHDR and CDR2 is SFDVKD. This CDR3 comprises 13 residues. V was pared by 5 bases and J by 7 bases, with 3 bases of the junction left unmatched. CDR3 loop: CATSVGGFGELFF. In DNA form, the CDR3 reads TGTGCCACCAGTGTAGGGGGCTTCGGGGAGCTGTTTTTT.

CDR3 protein: CASSSTVSYNEQFF. The DNA of the CDR3 is TGTGCCAGCAGCTCTACGGTCTCATACAATGAGCAGTTCTTC. The chain recombines TRBV5-6 with TRBJ2-1; D gene uncertain. This CDR3 has 14 residues. Trimming pared 3 bases from V and 4 bases from J, leaving 11 bases between. The V gene's germline CDR1 is SGHDT and CDR2 YYEEEE.

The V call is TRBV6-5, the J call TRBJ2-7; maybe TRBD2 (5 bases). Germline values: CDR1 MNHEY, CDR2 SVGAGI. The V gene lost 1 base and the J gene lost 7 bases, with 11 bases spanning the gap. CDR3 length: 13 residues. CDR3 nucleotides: TGTGCCAGCAGTTACTTAACTACGGGGGAGCAGTACTTC. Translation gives CASSYLTTGEQYF.

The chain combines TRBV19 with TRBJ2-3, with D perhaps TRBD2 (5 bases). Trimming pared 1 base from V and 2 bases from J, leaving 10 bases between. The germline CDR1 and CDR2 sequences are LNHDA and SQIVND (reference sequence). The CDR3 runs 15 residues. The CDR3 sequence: CASSIGLAPTDTQYF. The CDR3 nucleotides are TGTGCCAGTAGTATAGGGCTAGCCCCCACAGATACGCAGTATTTT. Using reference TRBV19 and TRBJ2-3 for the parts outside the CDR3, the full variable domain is DGGITQSPKYLFRKEGQNVTLSCEQNLNHDAMYWYRQDPGQGLRLIYYSQIVNDFQKGDIAEGYSVSREKKESFPLTVTSAQKNPTAFYLCASSIGLAPTDTQYFGPGTRLTVL.

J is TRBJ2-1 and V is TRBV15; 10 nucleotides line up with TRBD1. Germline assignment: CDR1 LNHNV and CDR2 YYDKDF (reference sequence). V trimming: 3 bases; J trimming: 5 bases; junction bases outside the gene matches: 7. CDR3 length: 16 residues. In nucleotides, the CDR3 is TGTGCCACCAGCAGGGACAGGGGGGGGAGCGACAATGAGCAGTTCTTC. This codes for CATSRDRGGSDNEQFF.

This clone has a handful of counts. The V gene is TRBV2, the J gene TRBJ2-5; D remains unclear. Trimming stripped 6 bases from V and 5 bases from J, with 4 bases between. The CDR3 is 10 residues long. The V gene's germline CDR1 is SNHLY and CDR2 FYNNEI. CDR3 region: CASREETQYF. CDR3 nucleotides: TGTGCCAGCAGAGAGGAGACCCAGTACTTC.

The CDR3 loop is CASSEQGNQPQHF. The CDR3 nucleotides are TGTGCCAGCAGCGAGCAGGGTAATCAGCCCCAGCATTTT. This chain links TRBV7-6 with TRBJ1-5; weak D call: TRBD1 (5 bases). Trimming pared 5 bases from V and 4 bases from J, leaving 9 bases between. The germline V gene encodes CDR1 SGHVS and CDR2 FNYEAQ. The length of the CDR3 is 13 residues.

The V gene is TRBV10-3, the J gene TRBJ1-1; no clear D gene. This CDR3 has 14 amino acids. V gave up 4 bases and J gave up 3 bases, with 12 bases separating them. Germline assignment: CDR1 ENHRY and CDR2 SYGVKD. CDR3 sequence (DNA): TGTGCCATCAGTGCATTTAAAACAGACACTGAAGCTTTCTTT. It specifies CAISAFKTDTEAFF.

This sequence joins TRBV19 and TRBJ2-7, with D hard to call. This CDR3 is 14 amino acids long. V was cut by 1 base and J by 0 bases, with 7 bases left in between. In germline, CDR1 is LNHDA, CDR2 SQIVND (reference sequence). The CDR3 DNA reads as TGTGCCAGTAGTATAGTTGGCAGCTCCTACGAGCAGTACTTC. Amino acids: CASSIVGSSYEQYF.

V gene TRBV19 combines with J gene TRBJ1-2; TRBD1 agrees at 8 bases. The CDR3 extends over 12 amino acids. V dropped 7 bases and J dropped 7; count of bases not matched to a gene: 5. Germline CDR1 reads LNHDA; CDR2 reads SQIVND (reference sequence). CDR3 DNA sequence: TGTGCCAGTAACCAGGGGGCAGGTGGCTACACCTTC. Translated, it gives CASNQGAGGYTF.

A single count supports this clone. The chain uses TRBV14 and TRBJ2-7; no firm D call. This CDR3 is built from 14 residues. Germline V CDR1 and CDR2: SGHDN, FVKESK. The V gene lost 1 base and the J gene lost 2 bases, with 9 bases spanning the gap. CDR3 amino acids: CASSQANRAYEQYF. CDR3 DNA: TGTGCCAGCAGCCAAGCTAACAGAGCCTACGAGCAGTACTTC.

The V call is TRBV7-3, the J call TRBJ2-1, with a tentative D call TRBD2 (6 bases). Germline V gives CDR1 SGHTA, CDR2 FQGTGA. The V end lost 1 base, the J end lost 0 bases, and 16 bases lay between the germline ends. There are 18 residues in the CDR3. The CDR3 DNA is TGTGCCAGCAGCTTAAAGCCGCGGGACTTCAACTCCTACAATGAGCAGTTCTTC. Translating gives CASSLKPRDFNSYNEQFF.

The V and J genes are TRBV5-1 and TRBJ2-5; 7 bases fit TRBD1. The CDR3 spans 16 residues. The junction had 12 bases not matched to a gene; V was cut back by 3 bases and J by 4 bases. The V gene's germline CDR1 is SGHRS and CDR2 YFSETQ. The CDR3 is CASSWSVAGGRETQYF. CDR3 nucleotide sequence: TGCGCCAGCAGCTGGTCGGTGGCAGGGGGACGAGAGACCCAGTACTTC.

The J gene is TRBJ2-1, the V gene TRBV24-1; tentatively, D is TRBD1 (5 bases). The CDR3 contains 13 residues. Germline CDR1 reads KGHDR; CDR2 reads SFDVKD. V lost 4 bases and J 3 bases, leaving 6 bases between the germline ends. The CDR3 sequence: CATSEGVYNEQFF. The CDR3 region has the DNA TGTGCCACCAGTGAAGGGGTCTACAATGAGCAGTTCTTC.

CDR3 sequence reads: CASSLSAGLYNEQFF. The CDR3 DNA reads TGTGCCAGCAGCTTATCAGCGGGATTATACAATGAGCAGTTCTTC. V and J are TRBV7-3 and TRBJ2-1; 7 positions match TRBD2. Unmatched junction bases numbered 5, after V lost 2 bases and J lost 4 bases. CDR1 is SGHTA, CDR2 FQGTGA, per germline. CDR3 length equals 15 residues.

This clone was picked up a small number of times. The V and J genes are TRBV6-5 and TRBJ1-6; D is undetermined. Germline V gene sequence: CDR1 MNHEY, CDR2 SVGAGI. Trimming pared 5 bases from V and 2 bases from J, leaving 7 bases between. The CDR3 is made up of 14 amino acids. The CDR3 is CASSPGPYNSPLHF. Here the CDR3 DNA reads TGTGCCAGCAGTCCGGGTCCCTATAATTCACCCCTCCACTTT.

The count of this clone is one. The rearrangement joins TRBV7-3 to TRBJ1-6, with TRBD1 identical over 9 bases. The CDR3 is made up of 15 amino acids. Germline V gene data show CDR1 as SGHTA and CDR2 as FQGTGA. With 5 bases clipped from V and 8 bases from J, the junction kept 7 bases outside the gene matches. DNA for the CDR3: TGTGCCAGCAGCCTAAGGACAGGGGTGGATTCACCCCTCCACTTT. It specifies CASSLRTGVDSPLHF.

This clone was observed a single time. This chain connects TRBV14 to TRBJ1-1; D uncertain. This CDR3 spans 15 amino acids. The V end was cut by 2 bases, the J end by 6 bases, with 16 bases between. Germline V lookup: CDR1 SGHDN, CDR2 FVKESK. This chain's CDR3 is CASSQRRGRSAEAFF. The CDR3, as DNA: TGTGCCAGCAGCCAAAGGCGGGGTCGATCCGCTGAAGCTTTCTTT. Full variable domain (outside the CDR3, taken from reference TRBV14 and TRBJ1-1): EAGVTQFPSHSVIEKGQTVTLRCDPISGHDNLYWYRRVMGKEIKFLLHFVKESKQDESGMPNNRFLAERTGGTYSTLKVQPAELEDSGVYFCASSQRRGRSAEAFFGQGTRLTVV.

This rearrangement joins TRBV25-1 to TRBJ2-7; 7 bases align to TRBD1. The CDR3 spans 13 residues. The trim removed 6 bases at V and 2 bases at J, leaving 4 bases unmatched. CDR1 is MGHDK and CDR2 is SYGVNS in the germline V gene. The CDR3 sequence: CASRGTATYEQYF. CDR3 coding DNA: TGTGCCAGCAGGGGGACAGCAACCTACGAGCAGTACTTC.